A selection of T cell receptor beta chains follows, all from one sample in a study of T cells after yellow fever vaccination. TCRdb recomputed calls from the 5' RACE reads with MiXCR, one row per CDR3 protein. The profile shows 95,000 to 150,000 distinct CDR3 sequences, 8% to 10% of them singletons. Sequences were derived from CD8+ T cells sorted from PBMCs, sampled on the day of the yellow fever booster vaccination. The receptor set was obtained from a man younger than 35 who received the YFV17D yellow fever vaccine. The CDR3 runs from the conserved cysteine through the conserved F or W. D genes are given only for firm matches. Some rows mark clone size as missing; the rest say once, few, many or name a class of expanded clone.

D: .; J: TRBJ1-1; V: TRBV7-9; size: .; DNA: TGTGCCAGCAGCTTAGCGCGGCCTGTCGCAGAAGCTTTCTTT; CDR3: CASSLARPVAEAFF
D: TRBD2; J: TRBJ2-1; V: TRBV20-1; size: .; DNA: TGCAGTGCCCCGACTAGCGGGGGGTTTAATGAGCAGTTCTTC; CDR3: CSAPTSGGFNEQFF
D: TRBD1; J: TRBJ2-5; V: TRBV30; size: few; DNA: TGTGCCAGTGGACAGGGGGCGCGGGATGAGACCCAGTACTTC; CDR3: CASGQGARDETQYF
D: TRBD1; J: TRBJ2-7; V: TRBV4-3; size: .; DNA: TGCGCCAGCAGCCAAGATTATAGGGGGCTGAACCCCTACGAGCAGTACTTC; CDR3: CASSQDYRGLNPYEQYF
D: .; J: TRBJ2-2; V: TRBV5-1; size: many; DNA: TGCGCCAGCAGCCCGGGGGGCTCCTCGAACACCGGGGAGCTGTTTTTT; CDR3: CASSPGGSSNTGELFF
D: .; J: TRBJ2-3; V: TRBV29-1; size: many; DNA: TGCAGCGTAGATGGAGGCACAGATACGCAGTATTTT; CDR3: CSVDGGTDTQYF
D: .; J: TRBJ1-6; V: TRBV7-2; size: few; DNA: TGTGCCAGCAGCTTCGCACCCTATATCGGCTCCTATAATTCACCCCTCCACTTT; CDR3: CASSFAPYIGSYNSPLHF
D: .; J: TRBJ1-5; V: TRBV4-2; size: .; DNA: TGTGCCAGCAGCCAAGAAGGGAATAGCAATCAGCCCCAGCATTTT; CDR3: CASSQEGNSNQPQHF
D: .; J: TRBJ1-1; V: TRBV6-5; size: .; DNA: TGTGCCAGCAGCTGGAAGCTAATGAACACTGAAGCTTTCTTT; CDR3: CASSWKLMNTEAFF
D: .; J: TRBJ1-2; V: TRBV4-1; size: many; DNA: TGCGCCAGCAGCCAAGCGTTCGGGTATGGCTACACCTTC; CDR3: CASSQAFGYGYTF
D: .; J: TRBJ2-7; V: TRBV7-9; size: .; DNA: TGTGCCAGCAGCTCCCGCGGGTACTACGAGCAGTACTTC; CDR3: CASSSRGYYEQYF
D: .; J: TRBJ2-7; V: TRBV5-6; size: .; DNA: TGTGCCAGCAGCTTGGGACGGTGGGGGGACGAGCAGTACTTC; CDR3: CASSLGRWGDEQYF
D: .; J: TRBJ2-7; V: TRBV29-1; size: many; DNA: TGCAGCGCCGTGGGGTTGGGCGAGCAGTACTTC; CDR3: CSAVGLGEQYF
D: TRBD1; J: TRBJ2-2; V: TRBV29-1; size: many; DNA: TGCAGCGTTGGGACGGACAGGTTAAACACCGGGGAGCTGTTTTTT; CDR3: CSVGTDRLNTGELFF
D: .; J: TRBJ1-2; V: TRBV5-6; size: .; DNA: TGTGCCAGCAGCTTGGCTCCAGGGGTCGGCTATGGCTACACCTTC; CDR3: CASSLAPGVGYGYTF
D: .; J: TRBJ1-6; V: TRBV27; size: few; DNA: TGTGCCAGCAGTTTCGGGGGTCCCCTCCACTTT; CDR3: CASSFGGPLHF
D: .; J: TRBJ2-5; V: TRBV7-9; size: .; DNA: TGTGCCAGCAGCTTAGCGAGGAAGGGGAACGAGACCCAGTACTTC; CDR3: CASSLARKGNETQYF
D: .; J: TRBJ1-1; V: TRBV7-6; size: few; DNA: TGTGCCAGCAGCCGCGGGGGGGAGGGGAACACTGAAGCTTTCTTT; CDR3: CASSRGGEGNTEAFF
D: TRBD2; J: TRBJ2-7; V: TRBV7-9; size: .; DNA: TGTGCCAGCAGCCCCGGGACTAACTCCTACGAGCAGTACTTC; CDR3: CASSPGTNSYEQYF
D: .; J: TRBJ2-3; V: TRBV15; size: .; DNA: TGTGCCACCAGCAGAGATCTTCCAGATACGCAGTATTTT; CDR3: CATSRDLPDTQYF
D: .; J: TRBJ2-7; V: TRBV5-1; size: .; DNA: TGCGCCAGCAGCTTGTCCAGGGCTCAGCCAGCCTACGAGCAGTACTTC; CDR3: CASSLSRAQPAYEQYF
D: .; J: TRBJ2-5; V: TRBV12-3/TRBV12-4; size: few; DNA: TGTGCCAGCAGACCAGCAGATAAAGAGACCCAGTACTTC; CDR3: CASRPADKETQYF
D: .; J: TRBJ1-3; V: TRBV10-3; size: .; DNA: TGTGCCTCCAGCGGGACCGTAGACACTGGAAACACCATATATTTT; CDR3: CASSGTVDTGNTIYF
D: .; J: TRBJ1-3; V: TRBV24-1; size: few; DNA: TGTGCCACCAGTGATTCTAGACAATTGACAGAGACTGGAAACACCATATATTTT; CDR3: CATSDSRQLTETGNTIYF
D: .; J: TRBJ1-1; V: TRBV6-6; size: .; DNA: TGTGCCAGCAGAAACAGGGAGGGAACTGAAGCTTTCTTT; CDR3: CASRNREGTEAFF
D: .; J: TRBJ1-4; V: TRBV5-5; size: few; DNA: TGTGCCAGCAGCTTGAGGGACTCGGATAAGGAAAAACTGTTTTTT; CDR3: CASSLRDSDKEKLFF
D: TRBD1; J: TRBJ1-2; V: TRBV7-9; size: .; DNA: TGTGCCAGCAGCTTAGCGCGGGCAGGGGGCGCCTATGGCTACACCTTC; CDR3: CASSLARAGGAYGYTF
D: TRBD2; J: TRBJ2-3; V: TRBV6-5; size: few; DNA: TGTGCCAGCAGCTCCCTGACTAGCGGACTCACAGATACGCAGTATTTT; CDR3: CASSSLTSGLTDTQYF
D: .; J: TRBJ1-2; V: TRBV5-1; size: .; DNA: TGCGCCAGCAGCTTGGCCTCGACAGCTAACTATGGCTACACCTTC; CDR3: CASSLASTANYGYTF
D: TRBD1; J: TRBJ2-1; V: TRBV10-3; size: many; DNA: TGTGCCATCGGCGGACAGGGCGCCTACAATGAGCAGTTCTTC; CDR3: CAIGGQGAYNEQFF
D: TRBD1; J: TRBJ2-3; V: TRBV14; size: .; DNA: TGTGCCAGCAGCCAACTAGGGGGCCGGCGCACAGATACGCAGTATTTT; CDR3: CASSQLGGRRTDTQYF
D: .; J: TRBJ1-1; V: TRBV6-5; size: many; DNA: TGTGCCAGCACCCCCTGGGGGGGTGTGCCTGAAGCTTTCTTT; CDR3: CASTPWGGVPEAFF
D: .; J: TRBJ1-1; V: TRBV7-8; size: few; DNA: TGTGCCAGCAGCGTTACATTGGGGGGGAATGAAGCTTTCTTT; CDR3: CASSVTLGGNEAFF
D: .; J: TRBJ1-3; V: TRBV7-9; size: .; DNA: TGTGCCAGCAGCTATACGTCCGACAGCTCTGGAAACACCATATATTTT; CDR3: CASSYTSDSSGNTIYF
D: TRBD1; J: TRBJ2-1; V: TRBV6-4; size: few; DNA: TGTGCCAGCAGTGATCCGGGACAGGGACAAAGCAATGAGCAGTTCTTC; CDR3: CASSDPGQGQSNEQFF
D: .; J: TRBJ2-2; V: TRBV29-1; size: .; DNA: TGCAGCGTTGAAGCCCCGGGACAACCCGGGGAGCTGTTTTTT; CDR3: CSVEAPGQPGELFF
D: .; J: TRBJ2-7; V: TRBV4-3; size: few; DNA: TGCGCCAGCAGCCAAGATAGGATTAGGGAGGAGCAGTACTTC; CDR3: CASSQDRIREEQYF
D: .; J: TRBJ2-5; V: TRBV18; size: .; DNA: TGTGCCAGCTCACCAAAGGAGGGTACAAAGACCCAGTACTTC; CDR3: CASSPKEGTKTQYF
D: TRBD2; J: TRBJ2-7; V: TRBV6-5; size: few; DNA: TGTGCCAGTGGGGCTAGCGGAGACCAGGACGAGCAGTACTTC; CDR3: CASGASGDQDEQYF
D: .; J: TRBJ2-1; V: TRBV7-9; size: .; DNA: TGTGCCAGCAGCTCCTTCAGCACGGGTTGGTCCAATGAGCAGTTCTTC; CDR3: CASSSFSTGWSNEQFF